What follows describes a single T cell receptor (beta chain). Its antigen is not identified. Because the CDR3 is missing its conserved closing phenylalanine or tryptophan, this is likely a read error. The DNA is left out, because the CDR3 cannot be placed on it with certainty; the CDR3 is given as TCRdb lists it. Clinical symptoms, serum thyroxine and TRAb, thyroid ultrasound and orbital computed tomography together formed the diagnostic basis. What was amplified from RNA transcripts were TCR beta CDR3 regions. First-round RT-PCR targeting the TCR CDR3 was performed with the HTBI primer set. TCRdb independently ran MiXCR on the multiplex PCR reads; one entry per CDR3 protein. The data show 550,000 to 700,000 distinct CDR3 sequences, 40% to 55% seen once. The germline CDR1 and CDR2 sequences are LNHNV and YYDKDF (reference sequence). Ends included, the CDR3 has 10 residues. This entry comes from a study of T cells in Graves' hyperthyroidism and ophthalmopathy.

General study findings and limits: Researchers found most expanded thyroid clonotypes above 0.001 in blood as well. Stable hyperthyroidism was told apart from ophthalmopathy by a model built on 13 V-J features. The model's output predicted ophthalmopathy at a median of roughly 6.9 months prior to onset.

The gene calls are TRBV15 and TRBJ2-7; the D call TRBD2 from the table was never checked on the DNA. This clonotype originated in an adult woman with Graves' disease, either hyperthyroidism or ophthalmopathy (not recorded which). The specimen sequenced was peripheral blood or thyroid tissue (not recorded which). The CDR3 reads CATSRDRVAG.